Following are 7 T cell receptor beta chains from one sample sequenced in a study of T cell responses to AZD1222 COVID-19 vaccine. TCRdb keeps only in-frame clones here, not all; method: immunoSEQ multiplex PCR. The sample consists of approximately 99,000 clones, about 82% of them appearing once. The starting material was peripheral blood, obtained on day 0 of AZD1222 vaccination. The receptors originated from an adult in good health.

The chain employs TRBV14 and TRBJ1-4; D remains unclear. V was pared by 0 bases and J by 4 bases, with 18 bases between. CDR3 size: 18 residues. Germline V gene lookup returns CDR1 SGHDN and CDR2 FVKESK. The CDR3 coding sequence is TGTGCCAGCAGCCAAGATACTAACTACTTCGAGGGTAATGAAAAACTGTTTTTT. Translated, it gives CASSQDTNYFEGNEKLFF. The whole variable domain, filled in from reference TRBV14 and TRBJ1-4, reads EAGVTQFPSHSVIEKGQTVTLRCDPISGHDNLYWYRRVMGKEIKFLLHFVKESKQDESGMPNNRFLAERTGGTYSTLKVQPAELEDSGVYFCASSQDTNYFEGNEKLFFGSGTQLSVL.

This clone was detected a few times. The chain is built from TRBV7-2 and TRBJ1-1; possible D gene TRBD1, 5 bases. V was shortened by 1 base and J by 4 bases, with 7 bases between the two germline ends. CDR1 and CDR2 from the germline V gene are SGHTA and FQGNSA. This CDR3 spans 13 amino acids. The CDR3 reads CASSLEGATEAFF. DNA of the CDR3: TGTGCCAGCAGCTTAGAAGGGGCCACTGAAGCTTTCTTT. Variable domain in full (rest from reference TRBV7-2 and TRBJ1-1): GAGVSQSPSNKVTEKGKDVELRCDPISGHTALYWYRQSLGQGLEFLIYFQGNSAPDKSGLPSDRFSAERTGGSVSTLTIQRTQQEDSAVYLCASSLEGATEAFFGQGTRLTVV.

The genes are TRBV18 and TRBJ2-7; 13 nucleotides match TRBD2. The CDR3 has 19 residues. CDR1 and CDR2 (germline): KGHSH, LQKENI. The junction had 14 bases not matched to a gene; V was cut back by 5 bases and J by 1 base. CDR3: CASSTTAGLAGDISYEQYF. For the CDR3, the DNA is TGTGCCAGCTCAACAACGGCTGGACTAGCGGGAGATATATCCTACGAGCAGTACTTC.

The chain couples TRBV11-2 to TRBJ1-3, with D unresolved. Trimming took 5 bases from V and 4 from J, leaving 15 bases between them. Looked up from germline, CDR1 is SGHAT and CDR2 is FQNNGV. CDR3 length: 15 amino acids. CDR3 loop: CASSPEAQTGNTIYF. The DNA of the CDR3 is TGTGCCAGCAGCCCAGAGGCGCAGACCGGAAACACCATATATTTT. Filled out from reference TRBV11-2 and TRBJ1-3, the complete variable domain reads EAGVAQSPRYKIIEKRQSVAFWCNPISGHATLYWYQQILGQGPKLLIQFQNNGVVDDSQLPKDRFSAERLKGVDSTLKIQPAKLEDSAVYLCASSPEAQTGNTIYFGEGSWLTVV.

The rearrangement links TRBV6-1 to TRBJ2-7; D possibly corresponds to TRBD1 (5 bases). Deletions cut 2 bases from V and 2 bases from J, with 13 bases between. The CDR3 length is 15 residues. CDR1 is MNHNS, CDR2 SASEGT, per germline. CDR3 sequence: CASSEQGFSPYEQYF. CDR3 bases: TGTGCCAGCAGTGAACAGGGCTTTAGTCCCTACGAGCAGTACTTC.

The chain combines TRBV7-2 with TRBJ1-5; D might be TRBD1 (6 bases). Trimming shortened V by 0 bases and J by 10 bases, and 13 bases separated the two germline ends. There are 14 residues in the CDR3. The germline V gene has CDR1 SGHTA and CDR2 FQGNSA. CDR3 DNA sequence: TGTGCCAGCAGCTTAGCCCAGGGGAATTTTCCCCAGCATTTT. It yields the protein CASSLAQGNFPQHF.

The chain links TRBV4-1 to TRBJ1-3; 10 positions agree with TRBD1. The germline V gene has CDR1 MGHRA and CDR2 YSYEKL. The CDR3 sequence is 17 residues long. V was clipped by 1 base and J by 1 base; unmatched bases: 4. DNA for the CDR3: TGCGCCAGCAGCCAAGTGGGACAGGGGCTTTCTGGAAACACCATATATTTT. Residues: CASSQVGQGLSGNTIYF.